This T cell receptor beta chain stems from a study of vaccination effects on CD4 cells after COVID-19. Germline V gives CDR1 SGHDT, CDR2 YYEEEE. The CDR3 extends over 14 amino acids. The V gene lost 4 bases and the J gene lost 3 bases, with 12 bases spanning the gap. This clone came up a few times. Its antigen is as yet unknown. Here immunoSEQ multiplex PCR was the method, and the copy in TCRdb shows in-frame clones only, minus some. The sample has 35,000 to 45,000 clones, approximately 82% seen once. Antigen-specific CD4+ T cells were expanded with viral peptide pools in the ViraFEST assay before sequencing. The culture ran for 10 days before CD4+ T cells were isolated. Vaccination of participants consisted of two doses of either the BNT162b2 or mRNA-1273 vaccine. The vaccine recipients had no prior SARS-CoV-2 infection, with negative nucleocapsid antibodies. On both days 3 and 7, half of the culture medium was replaced with IL-2 medium.

This chain joins TRBV5-6 and TRBJ2-3; D is ambiguous. The sample was CD4+ T cells from PBMCs cultured with HCoV-NL63 spike peptides, taken after COVID-19 vaccination. The receptor was isolated from a human donor who received a COVID-19 vaccine. Some clones in this sample may be carry-over from other donors' samples. CDR3 nucleotides: TGTGCCAGCAGCGCTCAAACCAGAACAGATACGCAGTATTTT. It is translated as CASSAQTRTDTQYF.